What follows are 13 T cell receptor beta chains derived from one specimen sequenced in a study of T cells in Graves' hyperthyroidism and ophthalmopathy (dated by TCRdb to the late 2010s). The library was prepared using multiplex PCR. Sequencer: Illumina HiSeq 2000. TCR beta CDR3 regions were amplified from RNA transcripts. A first-round RT-PCR of the TCR CDR3 used the HTBI primer set with the Qiagen OneStep RT-PCR kit. In-frame beta chains were kept once TCRdb had trimmed the public reads at Q25 with fastp and called clones with MiXCR. Under each unique CDR3 protein, matching rows form one entry showing the most common genes and DNA. This sample holds some 360,000 distinct CDR3 sequences; roughly 18% were observed only once. The ten largest clones take up around 15% of the sample. The sequenced sample consisted of blood. These receptors all come from a woman in her forties with Graves' ophthalmopathy.

In this sample, this clonotype turned up many times. The genes are TRBV12-3 or TRBV12-4 and TRBJ1-2; no firm D call. Trimming pared 5 bases from V and 5 bases from J, leaving 15 bases between. The CDR3 contains 14 residues. CDR3 amino acids: CASSPPGVGYGYTF. The CDR3 DNA follows: TGTGCCAGCAGTCCTCCCGGGGTTGGGTATGGCTACACCTTC.

This clonotype was recorded many times. The chain combines TRBV15 with TRBJ1-3; D is undetermined. V was cut by 0 bases and J by 0 bases, with 6 bases left in between. Per germline, CDR1 LNHNV and CDR2 YYDKDF (reference sequence). The CDR3 sequence is 15 residues long. CDR3 DNA: TGTGCCACCAGCAGAGAGGCCAACTCTGGAAACACCATATATTTT. Translation: CATSREANSGNTIYF.

Many counts were recorded for this clonotype. This sequence joins TRBV12-3 or TRBV12-4 and TRBJ1-1; no firm D call. Deletions cut 3 bases from V and 7 bases from J, with 6 bases between. There are 11 residues in the CDR3. The CDR3 DNA is TGTGCCAGCAGTTTGGTGGATGAAGCTTTCTTT. Protein product: CASSLVDEAFF.

This rearrangement joins TRBV28 to TRBJ2-7; 10 bases line up with TRBD1. After removal of 2 bases from V and 4 bases from J, the junction contained 8 bases not matched to a gene. This CDR3 comprises 16 residues. Germline V CDR1 and CDR2: MDHEN, SYDVKM. This CDR3 is CASSLARTGGLYEQYF. DNA of the CDR3: TGTGCCAGCAGTTTAGCCCGGACAGGGGGTCTGTACGAGCAGTACTTC.

This clonotype was counted ten times or more. CDR3 loop: CASSLMRDTEAFF. CDR3 DNA sequence: TGTGCCAGCAGCCTGATGCGCGACACTGAAGCTTTCTTT. The gene calls are TRBV27 and TRBJ1-1; D is undetermined. Germline V lookup: CDR1 MNHEY, CDR2 SMNVEV (reference sequence). Trimming removed 6 bases at V and 3 bases at J, with 11 bases between. The CDR3 runs to 13 residues.

This clonotype has ten or more counts. J is TRBJ2-5 and V is TRBV12-3 or TRBV12-4; no clear D. V shed 3 bases and J shed 3 bases, with 5 bases lying between them. CDR3 length equals 12 residues. The CDR3 region is CASSFSKETQYF. DNA for the CDR3: TGTGCCAGCAGTTTTAGTAAAGAGACCCAGTACTTC.

This clonotype was found many times. The V gene is TRBV5-1, the J gene TRBJ2-3, with 10 bases lining up with TRBD2. The junction had 2 bases not matched to a gene; V was cut back by 2 bases and J by 5 bases. Germline CDR1 SGHRS, CDR2 YFSETQ. This CDR3 comprises 14 residues. CDR3 DNA: TGCGCCAGCAGCTTTAGACTAGCGGGAGATACGCAGTATTTT. Its translation is CASSFRLAGDTQYF.

This clonotype was seen ten or more times. The V and J genes are TRBV28 and TRBJ2-7; D possibly corresponds to TRBD2 (5 bases). V was pared by 0 bases and J by 2 bases, with 8 bases between. This CDR3 spans 14 amino acids. CDR1 and CDR2 from the germline V gene are MDHEN and SYDVKM. The CDR3 DNA reads TGTGCCAGCAGTTTATGGGGAGAAACCTACGAGCAGTACTTC. Translated: CASSLWGETYEQYF.

This clonotype was counted ten times or more. The V call is TRBV12-3 or TRBV12-4, the J call TRBJ2-3, with D unresolved. V lost 3 bases to trimming and J lost 6 bases, with 10 bases between them. This CDR3 region has 13 residues. CDR3 loop: CASSFLQQDTQYF. In DNA, the CDR3 is TGTGCCAGCAGTTTTTTACAACAGGATACGCAGTATTTT.

This clonotype occurred many times. The V and J genes are TRBV6-5 and TRBJ2-7; a weak D match, TRBD1 (5 bases). Trimming took 0 bases from V and 3 from J, leaving 15 bases between them. This CDR3 spans 16 amino acids. The V gene's germline CDR1 is MNHEY and CDR2 SVGAGI. The CDR3 DNA reads TGTGCCAGCAGTTACTCGGCAGGGAAAAAGGGCTACGAGCAGTACTTC. Its translation: CASSYSAGKKGYEQYF.

This rearrangement joins TRBV30 to TRBJ2-2, with a weak D call TRBD2 (7 bases). Per germline, CDR1 GTSNPN and CDR2 SVGIG (reference sequence). Trimming pared 3 bases from V and 6 bases from J, leaving 11 bases between. This CDR3 region has 13 residues. CDR3 loop: CAWSLGGAGELFF. CDR3 nucleotide sequence: TGTGCCTGGAGCCTAGGGGGGGCCGGGGAGCTGTTTTTT.

The V call is TRBV19, the J call TRBJ2-7; unclear D gene. CDR1 is LNHDA, CDR2 SQIVND, per germline (reference sequence). V lost 1 base, J lost 2 bases, and 12 bases lay in between. CDR3 length: 15 amino acids. The CDR3 DNA follows: TGTGCCAGTAGTATAGGTCGGACCTCAACCTACGAGCAGTACTTC. Translated, it gives CASSIGRTSTYEQYF.

This clonotype was detected ten times or more. V usage is TRBV7-9 and J usage is TRBJ2-7, with 7 nucleotides matching TRBD2. Germline V gene lookup returns CDR1 SEHNR and CDR2 FQNEAQ (reference sequence). This CDR3 has 12 amino acids. Unmatched junction bases numbered 5, after V lost 7 bases and J lost 5 bases. The CDR3 DNA is TGTGCCAGCACCCTAGGGACTAACGAGCAGTACTTC. The encoded protein is CASTLGTNEQYF.